One T cell receptor beta chain is described in this entry. What it binds is not known. This sample is part of a study of cytomegalovirus exposure and HLA in healthy donors. Researchers ran the PCR with 60 Vbeta and 13 Jbeta primers. In the original processing: It was a later analysis that counted 83 million or so unique TCR beta chains, of which 9.5 million to 14 million were shared. TCRdb's copy holds only in-frame clones and misses some; the assay was immunoSEQ multiplex PCR. The V and J calls and clone size are taken from that table; D and trimming were inferred from the DNA. The profile shows 180,000 or so clones, 75% to 85% of them singletons. Germline-derived CDR1 and CDR2 are KGHSH and LQKENI. V dropped 6 bases and J dropped 6 bases, with 12 bases sitting between them. The CDR3 sequence is 13 residues long. The study, taken as a whole, reports: Later analysis indicated greater clonal expansion among HLA-associated TCR beta chains than among equally common other chains.

The sequenced sample consisted of PBMCs. The clonotype comes from a woman aged 30 to 39 in good health and CMV-seropositive. The rearrangement uses TRBV18 and TRBJ2-1; D perhaps matches TRBD2 (6 bases). As DNA, the CDR3 is TGTGCCAGCTCCGCGACTAGAATCAATGAGCAGTTCTTC. This translates into CASSATRINEQFF.